What follows are 26 T cell receptor beta chains derived from one specimen sequenced in a study of T cell responses to AZD1222 COVID-19 vaccine (dated by TCRdb to the early 2020s). The label giving this sample's time point can be read as: baseline before first vaccination. Library preparation employed the immunoSEQ multiplex PCR assay. TCRdb provides this immuneACCESS table in a form limited to in-frame rearrangements. Some clones are lacking; in checked studies, under half of them reflect an unresolved V gene, and why the rest are absent is not known. In all, the sample holds 90,000 to 100,000 clones, and 70% to 90% of those were seen once. The ten largest make up around 3.1% of the sample. This specimen consisted of peripheral blood, obtained on day 0 of AZD1222 vaccination. The receptors originated from an adult in good health.

The chain combines TRBV29-1 with TRBJ2-1; 7 nucleotides line up with TRBD1. Germline trimming cut 2 bases from V and 6 bases from J; bases unmatched to any gene: 10. The CDR3 contains 15 residues. Germline-derived CDR1 and CDR2 are SQVTM and ANQGSEA. The DNA for the CDR3 is TGCAGCGTTGAACCCTCGGACAGGCCTGGCAATGAGCAGTTCTTC. Translated: CSVEPSDRPGNEQFF.

The chain couples TRBV6-2 or TRBV6-3 to TRBJ1-2, with TRBD1 matching 7 bases. The length of the CDR3 is 16 residues. Germline assignment: CDR1 MNHEY and CDR2 SVGEGT. V gave up 5 bases and J gave up 3 bases; unmatched junction bases: 12. The CDR3 DNA reads TGTGCCAGCAGTCCGACAGGGACCTGGCGGGACTATGGCTACACCTTC. Amino acid sequence: CASSPTGTWRDYGYTF.

This rearrangement joins TRBV27 to TRBJ2-7; 13 bases are shared with TRBD2. Trimming removed 4 bases from V and 7 bases from J; junction bases left unmatched: 4. Germline-derived CDR1 and CDR2 are MNHEY and SMNVEV (reference sequence). The CDR3 covers 14 residues. CDR3 amino acids: CASSWTSGSGEQYV. DNA of the CDR3: TGTGCCAGCAGTTGGACTAGCGGGAGCGGTGAGCAGTACGTC.

This chain links TRBV6-5 with TRBJ1-6, with TRBD1 matching over 9 bases. Losses at the gene ends were 5 bases for V and 5 bases for J; bases not matched to a gene: 4. Germline V lookup: CDR1 MNHEY, CDR2 SVGAGI. There are 15 residues in the CDR3. CDR3 in DNA: TGTGCCAGCAGTAAGACAGGGGGTAATAATTCACCCCTCCACTTT. Protein: CASSKTGGNNSPLHF.

Only a few counts were recorded for this clone. V usage is TRBV5-6 and J usage is TRBJ1-2; no reliable D call. The germline CDR1 and CDR2 sequences are SGHDT and YYEEEE. The CDR3 has 15 residues. V was shortened by 4 bases and J by 4 bases, with 17 bases between the two germline ends. Here the CDR3 reads CASSPFGPATYGYTF. Here the CDR3 DNA reads TGTGCCAGCAGCCCGTTCGGCCCGGCCACCTATGGCTACACCTTC.

The chain couples TRBV11-3 to TRBJ2-1; D is perhaps TRBD2 (6 bases). The ends were cut back, 0 bases at V and 1 base at J, with 10 bases in the middle. Germline-derived CDR1 and CDR2 are SGHNT and YENEEA. The CDR3 has 16 amino acids. The CDR3 reads CASSLDSGGSYNEQFF. The CDR3 DNA reads as TGTGCCAGCAGCTTAGATAGCGGAGGATCCTACAATGAGCAGTTCTTC. The full variable domain, in which reference TRBV11-3 and TRBJ2-1 provide the parts outside the CDR3, is EAGVVQSPRYKIIEKKQPVAFWCNPISGHNTLYWYLQNLGQGPELLIRYENEEAVDDSQLPKDRFSAERLKGVDSTLKIQPAELGDSAVYLCASSLDSGGSYNEQFFGPGTRLTVL.

The genes are TRBV7-3 and TRBJ2-2, with a tentative D call TRBD1 (6 bases). The CDR3 spans 16 residues. The germline V and J ends were trimmed by 2 bases and 0 bases, with 10 bases remaining between them. In germline, CDR1 is SGHTA, CDR2 FQGTGA. The CDR3 sequence: CASSLQGPTNTGELFF. The CDR3 DNA reads TGTGCCAGCAGCTTACAGGGGCCAACGAACACCGGGGAGCTGTTTTTT.

This chain uses TRBV27 with TRBJ1-5, with D unresolved. The CDR3 is 13 residues long. Germline V gene data show CDR1 as MNHEY and CDR2 as SMNVEV (reference sequence). The V and J ends lost 5 bases and 5 bases respectively, with 10 bases between them. The CDR3 sequence: CASSKSGDQPQHF. The CDR3 DNA reads TGTGCCAGCAGTAAGTCCGGGGATCAGCCCCAGCATTTT.

The J gene is TRBJ1-1, the V gene TRBV28, with D possibly TRBD1 on 6 matching bases. The ends were cut back, 5 bases at V and 8 bases at J, with 12 bases in the middle. From germline, CDR1 is MDHEN and CDR2 SYDVKM. CDR3 length: 12 residues. CDR3 in amino acids: CASSRRTAEAFF. CDR3 sequence (DNA): TGTGCCAGCAGTCGAAGGACAGCCGAAGCTTTCTTT.

The genes are TRBV5-8 and TRBJ1-4; no clear D gene. The CDR3 spans 17 residues. Germline assignment: CDR1 SGHTS and CDR2 YDEGEE. The V end was cut by 4 bases, the J end by 5 bases, with 21 bases between. The DNA of the CDR3 is TGTGCCAGCAGCCTGGGTAGGCTCGGAAGCACGAATGAAAAACTGTTTTTT. This translates into CASSLGRLGSTNEKLFF.

This sequence joins TRBV7-8 and TRBJ1-1; 7 nucleotides match TRBD1. The CDR3 length is 14 residues. The V gene's germline CDR1 is SGHVS and CDR2 FQNEAQ. The trim removed 6 bases at V and 0 bases at J, leaving 4 bases unmatched. The CDR3 DNA follows: TGTGCCAGCAGTCTAGACAGGGTGAACACTGAAGCTTTCTTT. This codes for CASSLDRVNTEAFF.

The genes are TRBV6-2 or TRBV6-3 and TRBJ1-1, with 8 nucleotides matching TRBD1. This CDR3 region has 16 residues. Looked up from germline, CDR1 is MNHEY and CDR2 is SVGEGT. The V segment lost 2 bases and the J segment 1 base; nucleotides outside the gene matches: 6. The CDR3 DNA reads TGTGCCAGCAGTTACAGTACAGGGGGATCGAACACTGAAGCTTTCTTT. Translation gives CASSYSTGGSNTEAFF.

V usage is TRBV19 and J usage is TRBJ1-1; D ambiguous. Trimming shortened V by 1 base and J by 3 bases, and 3 bases separated the two germline ends. The CDR3 is 12 residues long. Germline loops: CDR1 LNHDA, CDR2 SQIVND (reference sequence). CDR3 sequence reads: CASSIGYTEAFF. As DNA, the CDR3 is TGTGCCAGTAGTATAGGCTACACTGAAGCTTTCTTT. Combining the CDR3 with reference TRBV19 and TRBJ1-1 gives the whole variable domain DGGITQSPKYLFRKEGQNVTLSCEQNLNHDAMYWYRQDPGQGLRLIYYSQIVNDFQKGDIAEGYSVSREKKESFPLTVTSAQKNPTAFYLCASSIGYTEAFFGQGTRLTVV.

The chain combines TRBV7-8 with TRBJ1-5; D is ambiguous. V lost 5 bases and J 1 base, leaving 12 bases between the germline ends. The CDR3 sequence is 15 residues long. Per the germline V gene, CDR1 is SGHVS and CDR2 is FQNEAQ. CDR3 sequence (DNA): TGTGCCAGCAGCGCTCGGACGGGAAGCAATCAGCCCCAGCATTTT. It translates to CASSARTGSNQPQHF.

This clone was detected only once. J is TRBJ2-1 and V is TRBV7-2, with 9 bases matching TRBD2. Germline loops: CDR1 SGHTA, CDR2 FQGNSA. The CDR3 consists of 16 residues. V lost 5 bases, J lost 0 bases, and 5 bases stayed unmatched. CDR3 residues: CASSPLAGSSYNEQFF. CDR3 in DNA: TGTGCCAGCAGCCCCCTAGCGGGGAGCTCCTACAATGAGCAGTTCTTC.

This clone was picked up one time. The V call is TRBV4-1, the J call TRBJ1-1; D ambiguous. From germline, CDR1 is MGHRA and CDR2 YSYEKL. The CDR3 runs to 15 residues. The V and J ends lost 1 base and 1 base respectively, with 10 bases between them. The CDR3 sequence is CASSQVRERNTEAFF. Written as DNA, the CDR3 is TGCGCCAGCAGCCAAGTTCGAGAGAGGAACACTGAAGCTTTCTTT.

The CDR3 coding sequence is TGTGCCAGCAGCCCCAGCCTTAATCAGCCCCAGCATTTT. Its protein is CASSPSLNQPQHF. The chain carries TRBV11-3 and TRBJ1-5, with D hard to call. Germline V gives CDR1 SGHNT, CDR2 YENEEA. Deletions cut 5 bases from V and 4 bases from J, with 9 bases between. The CDR3 loop spans 13 amino acids.

The chain carries TRBV27 and TRBJ1-6, with D unclear. The CDR3 spans 12 residues. V lost 5 bases, J lost 14 bases, and 13 bases lay in between. Per germline, CDR1 MNHEY and CDR2 SMNVEV (reference sequence). The CDR3 sequence: CASSENERTLHF. CDR3 in DNA: TGTGCCAGCAGTGAAAACGAGCGAACCCTCCACTTT.

This sequence joins TRBV3-1 (or the pseudogene TRBV3-2) and TRBJ2-7; 9 bases fit TRBD2. The CDR3 runs 14 residues. CDR1 is LGHDT, CDR2 YNNKEL, per germline (reference sequence). The V gene end was trimmed by 4 bases and the J gene end by 2 bases; junction bases not matched to a gene: 3. CDR3: CASSPSGGTYEQYF. The CDR3 DNA sequence: TGTGCCAGCAGCCCCAGCGGGGGGACCTACGAGCAGTACTTC.

The chain combines TRBV19 with TRBJ1-5; weak D call: TRBD1 (5 bases). Trimming took off 5 bases at V and 0 bases at J, with 17 bases between the two ends. In germline, CDR1 is LNHDA, CDR2 SQIVND (reference sequence). The CDR3 totals 17 residues. The CDR3 loop reads CASSRTIRQNSNQPQHF. CDR3 DNA sequence: TGTGCCAGTAGTCGGACAATTAGACAGAATAGCAATCAGCCCCAGCATTTT.

The CDR3 is CASRWGTGKGNSDGYTF. The DNA of the CDR3 is TGTGCCAGTAGGTGGGGGACAGGGAAGGGAAACTCGGATGGCTACACCTTC. V gene TRBV19 combines with J gene TRBJ1-2; TRBD1 matches 9 bases. Germline CDR1 reads LNHDA; CDR2 reads SQIVND (reference sequence). This CDR3 is built from 17 residues. Trimming cost V 6 bases and J 6 bases; bases outside gene matches: 17. Looking up the rest from reference TRBV19 and TRBJ1-2 gives the full variable domain: DGGITQSPKYLFRKEGQNVTLSCEQNLNHDAMYWYRQDPGQGLRLIYYSQIVNDFQKGDIAEGYSVSREKKESFPLTVTSAQKNPTAFYLCASRWGTGKGNSDGYTFGSGTRLTVV.

The CDR3 region has the DNA TGTGCCAGCAGTTACGGAGGGAGGGCCCCAGATACGCAGTATTTT. The encoded protein is CASSYGGRAPDTQYF. The chain recombines TRBV6-5 with TRBJ2-3; 7 bases line up with TRBD2. The ends lost 2 bases at V and 4 bases at J; junction bases unmatched: 6. The CDR3 spans 15 residues. Germline loops: CDR1 MNHEY, CDR2 SVGAGI.

J is TRBJ1-6 and V is TRBV7-8; TRBD1 agrees at 9 bases. CDR1 is SGHVS and CDR2 is FQNEAQ in the germline V gene. V gave up 6 bases and J gave up 14 bases; unmatched junction bases: 17. This CDR3 has 16 residues. The CDR3 nucleotides read TGTGCCAGCAGTACCCCCGGGACAGGGAGCGGGAATGCCCTCCACTTT. As protein: CASSTPGTGSGNALHF.

The genes are TRBV11-3 and TRBJ2-3; D unclear. The CDR3 length is 15 residues. V shed 1 base and J shed 5 bases, with 13 bases lying between them. Germline CDR1 SGHNT, CDR2 YENEEA. For the CDR3, the DNA is TGTGCCAGCAGCTTAGGCCTAGGCGAAAGAGATACGCAGTATTTT. This translates into CASSLGLGERDTQYF. Drawing the rest from reference TRBV11-3 and TRBJ2-3, the complete variable domain is EAGVVQSPRYKIIEKKQPVAFWCNPISGHNTLYWYLQNLGQGPELLIRYENEEAVDDSQLPKDRFSAERLKGVDSTLKIQPAELGDSAVYLCASSLGLGERDTQYFGPGTRLTVL.

This sequence joins TRBV9 and TRBJ2-3; the D gene could be TRBD1 or TRBD2 (5 bases each). Deletions cut 3 bases from V and 10 bases from J, with 15 bases between. From germline, CDR1 is SGDLS and CDR2 YYNGEE. CDR3 length equals 13 residues. CDR3 sequence: CASSAGTQGAQYF. The CDR3 DNA follows: TGTGCCAGCAGCGCCGGGACCCAAGGGGCGCAGTATTTT.

The chain couples TRBV11-3 to TRBJ2-3; the match to TRBD2 covers 8 bases. Germline V gives CDR1 SGHNT, CDR2 YENEEA. The V and J ends lost 1 base and 3 bases, in that order; junction bases with no gene match: 6. There are 16 residues in the CDR3. The CDR3 loop reads CASSLGGLGATDTQYF. DNA for the CDR3: TGTGCCAGCAGCTTAGGGGGACTAGGGGCAACAGATACGCAGTATTTT.